This paragraph covers one TCR beta chain sequence. This sample was included in a study of blood T cell repertoires in COVID-19. Germline loops: CDR1 SEHNR, CDR2 FQNEAQ (reference sequence). V dropped 10 bases and J dropped 5; count of bases not matched to a gene: 12. The CDR3 is made up of 15 amino acids. Under the authors' procedure: Reference gene primer amplification yielded estimated nucleated cell counts. TCRdb's table, derived via immunoSEQ multiplex PCR, lists solely in-frame clones and lacks some. V and J calls and clone size are given by that table; D and trimming were obtained from the DNA. Here the sample spans roughly 100,000 clones, more than 75% being singletons.

This receptor was identified in a human donor in a cohort sampled during active COVID-19. Sequenced input: peripheral blood. V usage is TRBV7-9 and J usage is TRBJ2-3, with 10 bases that match TRBD2. The CDR3 protein is CATQRAGGQRDTQYF. The DNA of the CDR3 is TGTGCCACCCAGAGAGCGGGAGGGCAGAGAGATACGCAGTATTTT.